This T cell receptor (beta chain) emerged from a study of graft-versus-host responses after intestinal transplantation. Study in general: Each of the recipients got a multivisceral, liver-intestinal, or isolated intestinal transplant. All recipients were given anti-thymocyte globulin induction, and tacrolimus and steroids were then administered for 2 to 4 years. Study conclusions and caveats: In recipient marrow, GvH clones were found, and some appeared first in ileum or blood. Allograft graft-versus-host to host-versus-graft clonal ratios ran high in patients with graft-donor T cell macrochimerism.

Some clones are missing from TCRdb's copy, which holds only in-frame ones; the method was immunoSEQ multiplex PCR. This sample has about 47,000 clones; about 95% occur once, and the top ten carry 0.23%. The CDR3 sequence is 15 residues long. The germline gives CDR1 SGHTS, CDR2 YDEGEE. Trimming removed 1 base from V and 3 bases from J, with 14 bases in between. Details on this clone: Its antigen is still unknown.

The sample was unstimulated CD8+ T cells sorted from spleen or lymph node cells, taken before transplant. This sequence joins TRBV5-8 and TRBJ2-7; D might be TRBD1 (6 bases). The TCR comes from a human donor who was the organ donor for an intestinal transplant. The CDR3 DNA reads TGTGCCAGCAGCTTGCGGCAGGGGAAAAGCTACGAGCAGTACTTC. Its translation: CASSLRQGKSYEQYF.